Here is one T cell receptor (beta chain) with its context. Its matching antigen is unknown. This CDR3 spans 14 amino acids. The germline gives CDR1 SNHLY, CDR2 FYNNEI. The ends were cut back, 7 bases at V and 3 bases at J, with 12 bases in the middle. The sample belongs to a study of blood T cells in healthy people across ages. Study-level results: Observed TCR beta diversity per million T cells went down as age went up. This fall followed a roughly linear course with age.

Sample-barcoded 5' priming and a J-beta primer mix drove a second PCR of roughly 7 to 11 cycles. TCRdb reprocessed the 5' RACE reads via MiXCR and lists one record per CDR3 protein. The repertoire holds 1 million or so distinct CDR3 sequences, with about 23% as singletons. These data were also reused for a study on T cells of mothers and their children.

Sequencing was done on a sample of blood. This sequence originates from a girl aged 2-10 years in good health. V is TRBV2 and J is TRBJ1-4; unclear D gene. The CDR3 nucleotides are TGTGCCAGCAAAAACCGCCAGCCTAATGAAAAACTGTTTTTT. It codes for CASKNRQPNEKLFF.